The rows below give T cell receptor beta chains drawn from one sample of a study of CD8 T cells in Susac syndrome. One entry per CDR3 protein results from TCRdb running MiXCR on the immunoSEQ multiplex PCR reads. The sample contains around 80,000 distinct CDR3 sequences, 80% to 95% of which appear only once. The sample consisted of CD8+ T cells from PBMCs. These receptors were taken from a human donor with Susac syndrome. Each CDR3 is given without its conserved first and last residue. Each record gives: CDR3 protein, clone size, V gene, CDR3 length, J gene. The size of a clone is reported for some rows only, either as once, few or many, or as a class for expanded clones.

CDR3 protein: ASSHGTDIQETQY
clone size: NA
V gene: TRBV7-9
CDR3 length: 13
J gene: TRBJ2-5

CDR3 protein: AWSGSRNQPQH
clone size: NA
V gene: TRBV30
CDR3 length: 11
J gene: TRBJ1-5

CDR3 protein: ASSSALQGLSNEKLF
clone size: NA
V gene: TRBV4-3
CDR3 length: 15
J gene: TRBJ1-4

CDR3 protein: ASSLPGTSLLKSEQY
clone size: NA
V gene: TRBV5-1
CDR3 length: 15
J gene: TRBJ2-7

CDR3 protein: ASSYWRQGTYGYT
clone size: NA
V gene: TRBV6-5
CDR3 length: 13
J gene: TRBJ1-2

CDR3 protein: ASSQDRGNGGTEAF
clone size: NA
V gene: TRBV4-1
CDR3 length: 14
J gene: TRBJ1-1

CDR3 protein: ASSALRGLASREDTQY
clone size: NA
V gene: TRBV13
CDR3 length: 16
J gene: TRBJ2-3

CDR3 protein: ASSRTSGVPSTDTQY
clone size: NA
V gene: TRBV5-4
CDR3 length: 15
J gene: TRBJ2-3

CDR3 protein: ASSWDLYEQY
clone size: NA
V gene: TRBV7-9
CDR3 length: 10
J gene: TRBJ2-7

CDR3 protein: ASSLRGEQY
clone size: NA
V gene: TRBV5-5
CDR3 length: 9
J gene: TRBJ2-7

CDR3 protein: ASSHHTSGAYNEQF
clone size: NA
V gene: TRBV3-1
CDR3 length: 14
J gene: TRBJ2-1

CDR3 protein: ASSEATGQGSNVQY
clone size: NA
V gene: TRBV6-1
CDR3 length: 14
J gene: TRBJ2-7

CDR3 protein: ASSLAPGDRGYEQY
clone size: NA
V gene: TRBV28
CDR3 length: 14
J gene: TRBJ2-7

CDR3 protein: ASRLALTSSYNEQF
clone size: NA
V gene: TRBV12-2
CDR3 length: 14
J gene: TRBJ2-1

CDR3 protein: ASSFDGQAFSYEQY
clone size: once
V gene: TRBV6-2/TRBV6-3
CDR3 length: 14
J gene: TRBJ2-7

CDR3 protein: ASSMGAEIGDEQY
clone size: NA
V gene: TRBV5-1
CDR3 length: 13
J gene: TRBJ2-7

CDR3 protein: ASSLYGPDQPQH
clone size: NA
V gene: TRBV5-1
CDR3 length: 12
J gene: TRBJ1-5

CDR3 protein: SASIPHRGVVFDTEAF
clone size: NA
V gene: TRBV20-1
CDR3 length: 16
J gene: TRBJ1-1

CDR3 protein: ASSPRGPGSSLALQETQY
clone size: NA
V gene: TRBV4-1
CDR3 length: 18
J gene: TRBJ2-5

CDR3 protein: ASSLRGLAEIYNEQF
clone size: NA
V gene: TRBV5-1
CDR3 length: 15
J gene: TRBJ2-1

CDR3 protein: ASSSTGLNNSPLH
clone size: NA
V gene: TRBV7-6
CDR3 length: 13
J gene: TRBJ1-6

CDR3 protein: ASSTGQGRGDTDTQY
clone size: once
V gene: TRBV5-4
CDR3 length: 15
J gene: TRBJ2-3

CDR3 protein: ASSYGLAGGDYEQY
clone size: NA
V gene: TRBV7-2
CDR3 length: 14
J gene: TRBJ2-7

CDR3 protein: ASSLKVNQPQH
clone size: NA
V gene: TRBV27
CDR3 length: 11
J gene: TRBJ1-5

CDR3 protein: ASSLAGERYEQY
clone size: NA
V gene: TRBV7-6
CDR3 length: 12
J gene: TRBJ2-7

CDR3 protein: ASSHSPGGPNEQF
clone size: NA
V gene: TRBV11-2
CDR3 length: 13
J gene: TRBJ2-1

CDR3 protein: ASSPGDGNQPQH
clone size: NA
V gene: TRBV18
CDR3 length: 12
J gene: TRBJ1-5

CDR3 protein: SARDAGKETQY
clone size: NA
V gene: TRBV20-1
CDR3 length: 11
J gene: TRBJ2-5

CDR3 protein: ASSIGGAGNSPLH
clone size: NA
V gene: TRBV19
CDR3 length: 13
J gene: TRBJ1-6

CDR3 protein: ASSSGDRGRVSTHYNEQF
clone size: once
V gene: TRBV11-1
CDR3 length: 18
J gene: TRBJ2-1

CDR3 protein: ASSLRGTSSGNTIY
clone size: NA
V gene: TRBV28
CDR3 length: 14
J gene: TRBJ1-3

CDR3 protein: ASSILAGDVDEQF
clone size: NA
V gene: TRBV4-1
CDR3 length: 13
J gene: TRBJ2-1

CDR3 protein: ASSLISTDTQY
clone size: NA
V gene: TRBV27
CDR3 length: 11
J gene: TRBJ2-3

CDR3 protein: ASSPPGRIEAF
clone size: NA
V gene: TRBV6-6
CDR3 length: 11
J gene: TRBJ1-1

CDR3 protein: ASSLLGRDNEQF
clone size: NA
V gene: TRBV5-1
CDR3 length: 12
J gene: TRBJ2-1

CDR3 protein: SAKGATSGYNEQF
clone size: NA
V gene: TRBV20-1
CDR3 length: 13
J gene: TRBJ2-1

CDR3 protein: ASSFGRIQETQY
clone size: NA
V gene: TRBV5-4
CDR3 length: 12
J gene: TRBJ2-5

CDR3 protein: ASSEGSGVGNQPQH
clone size: NA
V gene: TRBV5-1
CDR3 length: 14
J gene: TRBJ1-5

CDR3 protein: ASSHRLAGGSEQF
clone size: NA
V gene: TRBV4-1
CDR3 length: 13
J gene: TRBJ2-1

CDR3 protein: ASRTGQDRGAGPQH
clone size: NA
V gene: TRBV19
CDR3 length: 14
J gene: TRBJ1-5

CDR3 protein: ASSRDEQF
clone size: few
V gene: TRBV4-3
CDR3 length: 8
J gene: TRBJ2-1

CDR3 protein: ASSKVFGQNTEAF
clone size: NA
V gene: TRBV21-1
CDR3 length: 13
J gene: TRBJ1-1

CDR3 protein: ASSVALGYSGNTIY
clone size: NA
V gene: TRBV9
CDR3 length: 14
J gene: TRBJ1-3

CDR3 protein: ASGLPTGIEAF
clone size: NA
V gene: TRBV12-5
CDR3 length: 11
J gene: TRBJ1-1